This TCR beta chain was sequenced during a study of T-cell reconstitution after alpha-beta-depleted transplantation in children. Concerning this clonotype itself: What it recognizes is unknown.

General study results and limits: Expanded graft clones, several hundred of them, were reportedly the source of alpha-beta T cells about two months after transplant.

Construction of the TCRbeta library involved unique molecular identifiers. TCRdb independently ran MiXCR on the PCR reads; one entry per CDR3 protein. In the table there are 200,000 to 250,000 distinct CDR3 sequences, roughly 10% of which are singletons. CDR1 is SEHNR and CDR2 is FQNEAQ in the germline V gene (reference sequence). The CDR3 extends over 15 amino acids. Deletions cut 3 bases from V and 6 bases from J, with 14 bases between. The receptor was isolated from a child under two years old with acute myeloid leukemia, due to receive a stem cell transplant. Sequencing used PBMCs, obtained before TCRalphabeta/CD19-depleted stem cell transplant. The chain uses TRBV7-9 and TRBJ2-2; D gene ambiguous. Here the CDR3 DNA reads TGTGCCAGCAGCTTTTCTCGAGGTCAGTCCGGGGAGCTGTTTTTT. Translation: CASSFSRGQSGELFF.